These T cell receptor beta chains were read from a single sample in a study of a mutant IDH1 vaccine in newly diagnosed glioma. Their recognized antigens are unknown. Produced via immunoSEQ multiplex PCR; TCRdb's table is partial and in-frame only. Of approximately 76,000 clones listed, roughly 90% are singletons. The sample here was PBMCs, taken from a glioma patient whose treatment included an IDH1 peptide vaccine. Receptor source: a woman aged 50 to 65 with glioma. Each CDR3 is given with its conserved first and last residue. Each record gives: clone size, V gene, D gene, J gene, CDR3 DNA, CDR3 protein. D genes are given only for firm matches. A row's size may be missing; if present it is once, few, many or a size class.

>.|TRBV4-1|.|TRBJ2-7
TGCGCCAGCAGCCAGTCAGTCAGAAAAACTGGGGAGCAGTACTTC
CASSQSVRKTGEQYF
>.|TRBV19|TRBD1|TRBJ2-5
TGTGCCAGTAGTCTCAGTCTACAGGGGCAAGAGACCCAGTACTTC
CASSLSLQGQETQYF
>once|TRBV19|TRBD1|TRBJ2-7
TGTGCCAGTAGTATAGATCGGGGAACAGGGGTCGAGCAGTACTTC
CASSIDRGTGVEQYF
>.|TRBV18|.|TRBJ1-4
TGTGCCAGCTCACCCGGATGGGGGGCGACTAATGAAAAACTGTTTTTT
CASSPGWGATNEKLFF
>.|TRBV14|.|TRBJ1-2
TGTGCCAGCAGCGATAACCGGGGCAAGAAGGGCTATGGCTACACCTTC
CASSDNRGKKGYGYTF
>.|TRBV6-5|TRBD2|TRBJ2-7
TGTGCCAGCAGTTACTCCCCCGCTAGCGGGAGTAGCGAGCAGTACTTC
CASSYSPASGSSEQYF
>.|TRBV28|.|TRBJ2-7
TGTGCCAGCACAAAGACGGGAACCTACGAGCAGTACTTC
CASTKTGTYEQYF
>.|TRBV6-5|TRBD2|TRBJ2-5
TGTGCCAGCAGTTACATCCTAGCGGGAGTTGAGACCCAGTACTTC
CASSYILAGVETQYF
>.|TRBV6-5|.|TRBJ2-5
TGTGCCAGCAGAACTTCTTGGGGGACCAAGGAGACCCAGTACTTC
CASRTSWGTKETQYF
>.|TRBV14|.|TRBJ2-6
TGTGCCAGCAGCCAAGTCGAATGGTGGCAGGGGAATCATCTGATCTCTGGGGCCAACGTCCTGACTTTC
CASSQVEWWQGNHLISGANVLTF